These 27 T cell receptor beta chains originate from one sample sequenced in a study of CD8 T cells in ankylosing spondylitis. Their antigens remain unidentified. Findings and caveats of the study: The study identified a TCR beta motif of roughly eight highly homologous variants that appeared characteristic of ankylosing spondylitis blood.

One entry per CDR3 protein results from TCRdb running MiXCR on the 5' RACE reads. The table lists about 840,000 distinct CDR3 sequences, 12% of them singletons, with 0.51% in the top ten. The sequenced material came from blood, either unsorted or a sorted T cell fraction (not recorded which). The receptors derive from a male donor with ankylosing spondylitis.

This chain connects TRBV27 to TRBJ2-3; no clear D gene. The V gene lost 3 bases and the J gene lost 5 bases, with 9 bases spanning the gap. The CDR3 has 13 amino acids. The germline CDR1 and CDR2 sequences are MNHEY and SMNVEV (reference sequence). CDR3 DNA: TGTGCCAGCAGTTTCCCCTACGGAGATACGCAGTATTTT. Its protein is CASSFPYGDTQYF.

The chain is built from TRBV20-1 and TRBJ2-1; D unresolved. The germline V gene encodes CDR1 DFQATT and CDR2 SNEGSKA (reference sequence). This CDR3 has 15 residues. Trimming removed 1 base at V and 8 bases at J, with 18 bases between. CDR3 sequence (DNA): TGCAGTGCTAGAGTACCCCTCCCAACCCTCCATGAGCAGTTCTTC. Translating it yields CSARVPLPTLHEQFF.

The rearrangement links TRBV29-1 to TRBJ1-1; a possible D gene is TRBD1 (5 bases). With 3 bases removed from V and 1 base from J, the gap between germline ends came to 9 bases. The CDR3 is 13 residues long. Germline values: CDR1 SQVTM, CDR2 ANQGSEA. In DNA, the CDR3 is TGCAGCGTTGACGAGACAGCGAACACTGAAGCTTTCTTT. It is translated as CSVDETANTEAFF.

The rearrangement links TRBV29-1 to TRBJ1-1; possible D gene TRBD1, 6 bases. This CDR3 region has 15 residues. CDR1 and CDR2 from the germline V gene are SQVTM and ANQGSEA. Trimming shortened V by 3 bases and J by 1 base, and 15 bases separated the two germline ends. Here the CDR3 DNA reads TGCAGCGTTGACCGACAGCGGACAGAGAACACTGAAGCTTTCTTT. This translates into CSVDRQRTENTEAFF.

This chain uses TRBV7-2 with TRBJ2-7, with 15 bases aligning to TRBD2. The V gene's germline CDR1 is SGHTA and CDR2 FQGNSA. J lost 7 bases, V lost 2 bases, and 6 bases had no gene match. This CDR3 contains 16 residues. The CDR3 reads CASSLSWGLAGGEQYF. CDR3 sequence (DNA): TGTGCCAGCAGCTTATCGTGGGGACTAGCGGGAGGTGAGCAGTACTTC.

This clonotype was detected many times. Here the CDR3 reads CSARVRTNPYEQYF. DNA of the CDR3: TGCAGTGCTAGAGTAAGGACTAATCCCTACGAGCAGTACTTC. This rearrangement joins TRBV20-1 to TRBJ2-7; D perhaps matches TRBD2 (6 bases). The germline V and J ends were trimmed by 1 base and 2 bases, with 12 bases remaining between them. The length of the CDR3 is 14 residues. Germline V gives CDR1 DFQATT, CDR2 SNEGSKA (reference sequence).

This chain connects TRBV20-1 to TRBJ2-1, with 12 bases that match TRBD2. V shed 6 bases, J shed 7 bases, and the junction held 7 bases outside the gene matches. There are 14 residues in the CDR3. Germline lookup yields CDR1 DFQATT and CDR2 SNEGSKA (reference sequence). The CDR3 coding sequence is TGCAGTGCAAGACTAGCGGGAGTATGTAATGAGCAGTTCTTC. Protein: CSARLAGVCNEQFF.

This clonotype appeared a few times. The chain joins TRBV4-3 to TRBJ2-4; D is possibly TRBD1 (5 bases). V was shortened by 0 bases and J by 6 bases, with 12 bases between the two germline ends. Looked up from germline, CDR1 is LGHNA and CDR2 is YSLEER. This CDR3 has 15 residues. The CDR3 sequence: CASSQDSGFGNIQYF. The CDR3 coding sequence is TGCGCCAGCAGCCAAGACTCAGGGTTTGGAAACATTCAGTACTTC.

In this sample, this clonotype turned up a few times. This chain uses TRBV9 with TRBJ2-1; 8 bases are a match to TRBD2. Germline lookup yields CDR1 SGDLS and CDR2 YYNGEE. The CDR3 runs to 15 residues. V trimming: 4 bases; J trimming: 4 bases; junction bases outside the gene matches: 7. CDR3 DNA sequence: TGTGCCAGCAGCCCCACAGCGGGAGAGTACAATGAGCAGTTCTTC. It specifies CASSPTAGEYNEQFF.

CDR3 amino acids: CASSLIGSSYNSPLHF. CDR3 DNA: TGCGCCAGCAGCTTGATCGGAAGCTCCTATAATTCACCCCTCCACTTT. The V call is TRBV5-1, the J call TRBJ1-6; no clear D gene. Trimming took off 1 base at V and 0 bases at J, with 8 bases between the two ends. This CDR3 is built from 16 residues. CDR1 and CDR2 from the germline V gene are SGHRS and YFSETQ. Using reference TRBV5-1 and TRBJ1-6 for the parts outside the CDR3, the full variable domain is KAGVTQTPRYLIKTRGQQVTLSCSPISGHRSVSWYQQTPGQGLQFLFEYFSETQRNKGNFPGRFSGRQFSNSRSEMNVSTLELGDSALYLCASSLIGSSYNSPLHFGNGTRLTVT.

This clonotype was seen ten or more times. The chain couples TRBV12-3 or TRBV12-4 to TRBJ2-5; TRBD1 might be the D (6 bases). V was clipped by 3 bases and J by 1 base, with 12 bases between them. The CDR3 extends over 15 amino acids. CDR3 loop: CASSLGDRFQETQYF. The DNA for the CDR3 is TGTGCCAGCAGTTTGGGCGACAGGTTCCAAGAGACCCAGTACTTC.

The V call is TRBV7-2, the J call TRBJ2-7; tentative D call: TRBD1 (5 bases). This CDR3 has 14 amino acids. Trimming pared 5 bases from V and 0 bases from J, leaving 11 bases between. The V gene's germline CDR1 is SGHTA and CDR2 FQGNSA. CDR3 in amino acids: CASSQDKVSYEQYF. DNA of the CDR3: TGTGCCAGCAGCCAGGACAAGGTCTCCTACGAGCAGTACTTC.

The table lists this clonotype with a few counts. V and J are TRBV12-3 or TRBV12-4 and TRBJ2-5; 7 nucleotides align to TRBD1. There are 14 residues in the CDR3. The J segment lost 3 bases and the V segment lost 4 bases, leaving 5 bases of the junction unmatched. CDR3 sequence (DNA): TGTGCCAGCAGTTCGTTTACAGGGGAAGAGACCCAGTACTTC. This encodes CASSSFTGEETQYF.

The chain's CDR3 is CSARSTRTSGSASTDTQYF. In nucleotides, the CDR3 is TGCAGTGCTAGATCTACCAGGACTAGCGGGAGTGCTAGCACAGATACGCAGTATTTT. The chain joins TRBV20-1 to TRBJ2-3; 13 bases map to TRBD2. The trim removed 2 bases at V and 0 bases at J, leaving 11 bases unmatched. The length of the CDR3 is 19 residues. Germline-derived CDR1 and CDR2 are DFQATT and SNEGSKA (reference sequence).

The chain joins TRBV12-3 or TRBV12-4 to TRBJ1-1; D not certain. The CDR3 runs 14 residues. V lost 3 bases, J lost 7 bases, and 15 bases lay in between. CDR3 amino acids: CASSLSSRSLEAFF. DNA for the CDR3: TGTGCCAGCAGTTTGAGCTCCAGGAGCCTTGAAGCTTTCTTT.

This clonotype was seen a few times. The chain combines TRBV5-5 with TRBJ2-3, with D maybe TRBD2 (5 bases). Trimming removed 3 bases from V and 4 bases from J, with 6 bases in between. The CDR3 is 12 amino acids. The V gene's germline CDR1 is SGHKS and CDR2 YYEKEE (reference sequence). The CDR3 loop reads CASSWEPDTQYF. The CDR3 DNA reads as TGTGCCAGCAGCTGGGAGCCAGATACGCAGTATTTT. The whole variable domain, remainder taken from reference TRBV5-5 and TRBJ2-3, is DAGVTQSPTHLIKTRGQQVTLRCSPISGHKSVSWYQQVLGQGPQFIFQYYEKEERGRGNFPDRFSARQFPNYSSELNVNALLLGDSALYLCASSWEPDTQYFGPGTRLTVL.

This chain links TRBV5-1 with TRBJ2-7; 11 bases are shared with TRBD1. V shed 6 bases and J 5 bases; nucleotides not matched to a gene: 7. Germline CDR1 is SGHRS and CDR2 is YFSETQ. CDR3 length equals 14 residues. CDR3 protein: CASTSLDRGHEQYF. CDR3 nucleotide sequence: TGCGCCAGCACCTCGTTGGACAGGGGGCACGAGCAGTACTTC.

This clonotype was seen only a few times. This rearrangement joins TRBV5-1 to TRBJ2-3; a possible D gene is TRBD1 (6 bases). The CDR3 is 15 residues long. Germline CDR1 is SGHRS and CDR2 is YFSETQ. V dropped 4 bases and J dropped 1 base, with 13 bases sitting between them. CDR3 sequence: CASSRTGQGTDTQYF. The CDR3 nucleotides read TGCGCCAGCAGCAGGACGGGACAAGGCACAGATACGCAGTATTTT. The variable domain in full, completed from reference TRBV5-1 and TRBJ2-3, reads KAGVTQTPRYLIKTRGQQVTLSCSPISGHRSVSWYQQTPGQGLQFLFEYFSETQRNKGNFPGRFSGRQFSNSRSEMNVSTLELGDSALYLCASSRTGQGTDTQYFGPGTRLTVL.

The V and J genes are TRBV24-1 and TRBJ2-5; the match to TRBD1 covers 7 bases. From germline, CDR1 is KGHDR and CDR2 SFDVKD. Unmatched junction bases numbered 10, after V lost 3 bases and J lost 4 bases. CDR3 length: 16 amino acids. The CDR3 nucleotides read TGTGCCACCAGTGATGTCATGGGACAGAACCCAGAGACCCAGTACTTC. It encodes CATSDVMGQNPETQYF.

The chain uses TRBV12-3 or TRBV12-4 and TRBJ2-7; weak D call: TRBD2 (5 bases). V was cut by 3 bases and J by 6 bases, with 18 bases left in between. The CDR3 has 15 amino acids. This chain's CDR3 is CASSFGVMGSGEQYF. CDR3 nucleotides: TGTGCCAGCAGTTTCGGTGTGATGGGGAGCGGCGAGCAGTACTTC.

This sequence joins TRBV28 and TRBJ2-7; 8 bases match TRBD1. This CDR3 contains 12 residues. V dropped 7 bases and J dropped 3; count of bases not matched to a gene: 2. Per the germline V gene, CDR1 is MDHEN and CDR2 is SYDVKM. CDR3 sequence reads: CASTGQGYEQYF. Written as DNA, the CDR3 is TGTGCCAGCACTGGACAGGGCTACGAGCAGTACTTC.

V gene TRBV20-1 combines with J gene TRBJ2-1; perhaps TRBD1 as D (6 bases). The germline V gene has CDR1 DFQATT and CDR2 SNEGSKA (reference sequence). V was cut by 0 bases and J by 4 bases, with 10 bases left in between. The CDR3 is made up of 14 amino acids. The CDR3 bases are TGCAGTGCTAGAGAGGGGGCAGGTTACAATGAGCAGTTCTTC. Translation: CSAREGAGYNEQFF.

The chain uses TRBV24-1 and TRBJ2-5; 7 bases align to TRBD1. V trimming: 5 bases; J trimming: 4 bases; junction bases outside the gene matches: 12. Germline CDR1 KGHDR, CDR2 SFDVKD. This CDR3 contains 16 residues. This CDR3 is CATSVSRQGRGETQYF. CDR3 bases: TGTGCCACCAGTGTCTCGAGACAGGGCCGAGGAGAGACCCAGTACTTC.

This clonotype was found a few times. The rearrangement links TRBV6-5 to TRBJ2-7; 7 nucleotides line up with TRBD2. In germline, CDR1 is MNHEY, CDR2 SVGAGI. This CDR3 is 15 amino acids long. V trimming: 2 bases; J trimming: 0 bases; junction bases outside the gene matches: 4. CDR3 amino acids: CASSYSGTNSYEQYF. For the CDR3, the DNA is TGTGCCAGCAGTTACAGCGGGACGAACTCCTACGAGCAGTACTTC.

This clonotype was counted between two and nine times. V gene TRBV6-5 combines with J gene TRBJ1-3; D call uncertain. This CDR3 has 14 residues. The V gene's germline CDR1 is MNHEY and CDR2 SVGAGI. V was trimmed by 2 bases and J by 0 bases, leaving 5 bases between them. CDR3 region: CASSYRHSGNTIYF. CDR3 DNA sequence: TGTGCCAGCAGTTACCGTCACTCTGGAAACACCATATATTTT.

This clonotype was observed a handful of times. The CDR3 is CSASPLTVNQETQYF. The CDR3 DNA reads as TGCAGTGCTAGCCCCCTCACAGTAAACCAAGAGACCCAGTACTTC. This chain uses TRBV20-1 with TRBJ2-5; D unresolved. The CDR3 spans 15 residues. Germline V gives CDR1 DFQATT, CDR2 SNEGSKA (reference sequence). Between the trimmed V and J ends, which lost 3 bases and 0 bases, there was a span of 14 bases.

This clonotype was seen more than once but under ten times. V gene TRBV18 combines with J gene TRBJ2-7, with D unresolved. CDR1 KGHSH and CDR2 LQKENI come from the germline V gene. CDR3 length equals 13 residues. Trimming pared 6 bases from V and 3 bases from J, leaving 12 bases between. The CDR3 DNA sequence: TGTGCCAGCTCCCTAAAGGACGGCTACGAGCAGTACTTC. Encoded protein: CASSLKDGYEQYF.